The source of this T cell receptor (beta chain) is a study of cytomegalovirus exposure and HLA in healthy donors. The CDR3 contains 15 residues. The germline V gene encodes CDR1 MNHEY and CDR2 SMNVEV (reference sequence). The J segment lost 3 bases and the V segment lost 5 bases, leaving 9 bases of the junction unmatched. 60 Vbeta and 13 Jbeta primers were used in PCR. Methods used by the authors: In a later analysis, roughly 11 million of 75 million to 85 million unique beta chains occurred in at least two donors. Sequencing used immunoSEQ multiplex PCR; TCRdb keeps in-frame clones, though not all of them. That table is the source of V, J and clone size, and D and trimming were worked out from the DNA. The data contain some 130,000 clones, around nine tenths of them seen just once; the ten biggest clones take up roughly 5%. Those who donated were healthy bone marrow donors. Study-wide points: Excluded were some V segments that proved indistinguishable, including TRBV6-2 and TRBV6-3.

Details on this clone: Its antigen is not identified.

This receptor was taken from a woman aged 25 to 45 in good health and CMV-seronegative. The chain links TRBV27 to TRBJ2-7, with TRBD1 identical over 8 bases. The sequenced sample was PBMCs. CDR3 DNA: TGTGCCAGCAGTCTGCACTTGGACAGGGACTACGAGCAGTACTTC. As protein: CASSLHLDRDYEQYF.